Given below is one T cell receptor beta chain in context. No cognate antigen has been identified for it. It differs at one base from a far larger clone, so likely a read error. This specimen belongs to a study of cytomegalovirus exposure and HLA in healthy donors (dated by TCRdb to 2016 to 2017). Concerning the study at large: In an earlier analysis of under 750 of the donors, about 270 Gb of sequence data and 90 million to 130 million unique TCR beta sequences from some 170 million T cells were reported. An early release covering 500 to 750 HLA-typed donors comprised roughly 300 gigabases of sequencing data and some 79 million unique TCR sequences. The genetic ancestry cluster associated with self-reported Caucasian donors included about 81% of the roughly 410 genotyped donors. The aim of the study was to test whether cataloging public T cell receptors could identify signatures of past pathogen exposure. The T cell repertoires of 666 subjects were profiled by immunosequencing and related to cytomegalovirus serostatus. A separate validation cohort of approximately 120 different subjects was used in addition to the roughly 700-subject first cohort. To predict cytomegalovirus infection status, the study combined high-throughput TCR immunosequencing, statistical association of individual TCRs with disease status, and machine learning. In a later analysis, previously published TCR beta repertoires from some 640 donors were re-analyzed and high-resolution HLA genotyping was added so that TCR occurrence patterns could be studied. The later analysis used no new phenotypic data to find candidate immune exposures, relying instead on TCR beta sequences and their occurrence across donors. An earlier analysis of approximately 630 of the donors applied high-throughput TCR beta sequencing to assess whether each TCR beta V gene segment acted as functional or pseudogenic. Donor age, sex, ethnicity and CMV serostatus were collected together with the repertoire data. In a later genetic analysis, genome-wide SNP genotypes for about three fifths of the roughly 670 donors were used, and that subset was treated as a discovery cohort. Every discovery cohort repertoire had been produced on one sequencing platform. Both class I and class II loci were covered by HLA typing, at four-digit resolution. Typing coverage varied by locus: roughly 629-630 donors for A, B, C, DRB1 and DQB1; approximately 520 for DQA1; 606 for DPA1; roughly 470 for DPB1. A handful of DR-DQ haplotypes were handled as single units for association and clustering because linkage in the cohort was strong. Across approximately 420 genotyped donors of the cohort, an average of about 240,000 unique TCR beta nucleotide sequences per donor were sequenced, and 15% to 20% of those sequences were non-productive.

The paper's findings and limits, for the study overall: Because counts were too low, about 17 rarely observed V segments, including chromosome 9 orphons, were excluded from the earlier analysis of around 640 of the donors. In the study, 150 to 200 TCR beta chains were listed as associated with cytomegalovirus. According to the authors, the approach could potentially be generalized to other disease states and immunological phenotypes. In a later analysis, 15,000 to 20,000 TCR beta sequences were associated with specific HLA alleles at a false discovery rate of 0.05. Linkage disequilibrium might explain the correlated functional status among segregating V segments, but an unknown experimental factor could not be excluded. Most CMV-associated TCR beta chains appeared to be HLA-restricted in a later analysis, and the HLA associations seemed to be driven largely by CMV exposure. Roughly uniform sequencing depth across donors was assumed in presence/absence analyses, although this assumption may not hold. Compared with equally common non-associated chains, HLA-associated TCR beta chains in a later analysis were more clonally expanded and had lower generation probabilities. Across donors, most TCR sequences were observed very rarely, whereas some public TCRs were present in many individuals. In a later analysis, TCR association rates were found to vary across HLA loci, with the most associated TCRs seen for DRB1 alleles and the fewest for HLA-C alleles. A further reported finding was that TCR beta sequences accurately predicted the HLA-A and HLA-B alleles for most subjects in the first cohort. A few of the identified cytomegalovirus-associated TCR beta chains were confirmed in vitro to be specific for cytomegalovirus antigens. In both the original and validation cohorts, the classifier was reported to diagnose cytomegalovirus status with high specificity and sensitivity. HLA typing was unavailable for some donors at each locus, so association tests used only the typed subset. In a later genetic analysis, fewer N-insertions in productive TCRs were reported among donors in an Asian-associated ancestry cluster than the roughly 640-donor mean. A later analysis reported that several top co-occurrence clusters appeared linked to parvovirus B19, influenza, CMV and Epstein-Barr virus. Strong co-occurrence of HLA alleles, especially DR and DQ, made assigning TCR associations to individual alleles difficult. In this cohort, only TCR beta chains were sequenced, and detectable features were limited by the absence of alpha or paired-chain data. A later genetic analysis associated a missense DCLRE1C variant with V-gene and J-gene trimming of TCR beta chains, and an independent cohort replicated the association. In an earlier analysis of roughly 500 of the donors, most TCR beta V segments appeared in productive rearrangements about 87% or about 30% of the time, broadly matching IMGT annotations. CMV serostatus was the only immune exposure information available for the cohort. A cluster of highly shared sequence variants was judged likely to be a technical artifact of the sequencing pipeline. The 87-base-pair reads could not distinguish some IMGT-functional V segments, including TRBV6-2 and TRBV6-3, so those segments were excluded.

The germline V gene sets CDR1 to MRHNA and CDR2 to SNTAGT. The CDR3 sequence holds 15 residues, the cysteine and phenylalanine included. The only DNA kept is the CDR3, 45 bases in frame from the first base. The library was built by means of the immunoSEQ multiplex PCR assay. A mixture of 60 forward primers for TCR Vbeta segments and 13 reverse primers for TCR Jbeta segments was used in the multiplex PCR. A multiplex PCR assay on genomic DNA amplified the CDR3 region of rearranged TCR beta genes. The Illumina HiSeq System was used to sequence the amplified TCR beta libraries as 87-base-pair reads. In the paper's pipeline: In a later analysis, tens of millions of unique TCR beta chains were counted across the roughly 610 repertoires, and roughly 10 million of these chains were shared by at least two donors. Raw reads were error-corrected and collapsed into unique sequences by a nearest-neighbor algorithm in which closely related sequences were merged to remove PCR and sequencing errors. V, D and J gene segments were assigned by aligning CDR3 sequences to IMGT reference sequences. For a sequence to be retained, at least a six-nucleotide match to both a V gene segment and a J gene segment was required. A rearrangement counted as productive if the CDR3 had no stop codons and remained in frame with V and J, and every other rearrangement counted as non-productive. Following IMGT convention, CDR3 was defined as the stretch from the second conserved V-encoded cysteine up to the conserved J-encoded phenylalanine. Sequences without an unambiguous match to a single V gene segment were excluded from the earlier analysis of 500 to 700 of the donors. An earlier analysis of several hundred of the donors called V segments functional above 56.7% productive rearrangements and segregating when the between-donor standard deviation exceeded 5%. A statistical classification framework was developed to diagnose cytomegalovirus status using the catalog of TCR beta chain sequences. In a later analysis, TCR nucleotide sequences were compared against IMGT/GENE-DB human TR gene sequences so that V and J genes could be assigned. In a later analysis, CDR3 sequences and most-parsimonious VDJ recombination scenarios were assigned using the TCRdist pipeline. In a later analysis, each TCR beta chain was defined by its CDR3 amino acid sequence together with its V-gene family, and reads without a unique V-gene family were excluded. As a way to deal with suspected cross-contamination and a sequencing artifact, a later analysis dropped approximately 570 nucleotide sequences that were highly shared and had low generation probability. For each public chain, a later analysis derived a clonal expansion index from normalized ranks of inferred template counts within each repertoire. In a later analysis, generation probabilities were computed using a VDJ recombination model fitted to out-of-frame rearrangements, and the results were checked against IGoR. In a later analysis, TCR-TCR, TCR-HLA and TCR-CMV co-occurrence was scored with hypergeometric tests, and a repertoire-size bias correction was applied to TCR pairs. A later analysis estimated false discovery rates by permuting HLA or CMV assignments 20 times. In a later analysis, co-occurring TCRs were grouped using DBSCAN, and TCRdist sequence similarity was added for clustering within HLA-allele-positive subsets. Co-occurrence clustering excluded repertoires with fewer than 30,000 or more than 120,000 public chains, plus five with anomalous nucleotide sharing. What TCRdb holds here is the immuneACCESS table cut down to in-frame rearrangements. Part of the clones is not present; checked against another copy, under half of the missing clones reflect an unresolved V gene, and the others are unexplained. The V and J calls and clone size come from that table; D and trimming were worked out from the DNA. For this sample there are about 160,000 clones; around 76% appear just once. Over 1.1% of the sample goes to the ten largest clones.

The cohort was made up of several hundred healthy bone marrow donors. All cohort members were sampled while nominally healthy, although unrecorded immune exposures were likely present. The donor was CMV seronegative and belonged to the group of 380 or so seronegative cohort members. A peripheral blood sample was provided by each donor, and peripheral blood mononuclear cells were used for TCR beta sequencing. Genomic DNA was extracted from the blood cell samples with the Qiagen DNeasy Blood Extraction Kit. The sample was PBMCs. The rearranged chain carries TRBV6-4 and TRBJ2-3; the junction holds 12 bases that match TRBD2. The receptor comes from a man between 60 and 75 years old in good health and CMV-seronegative. The DNA reads as follows: TGTGTCAGCAGTGACTCTAGCGGGGGGGCAGATACGCAGTATTTT. It translates to CVSSDSSGGADTQYF.